This T cell receptor (beta chain) was captured by sequencing in a study of T cell responses to AZD1222 COVID-19 vaccine. The count of this clone is one. Trimming removed 8 bases from V and 9 bases from J; junction bases left unmatched: 5. Germline lookup yields CDR1 LNHDA and CDR2 SQIVND (reference sequence). This CDR3 contains 14 residues. Data came from immunoSEQ multiplex PCR; TCRdb stores just in-frame clones and leaves some out. The table lists around 92,000 clones, over 80% of them singletons. This chain connects TRBV19 to TRBJ2-1; 15 nucleotides match TRBD2. The TCR was taken from an adult in good health. Sequencing used peripheral blood, obtained on day 0 of AZD1222 vaccination. The CDR3 loop reads CASGLAGGPREQFF. In DNA, the CDR3 is TGTGCCAGTGGACTAGCGGGAGGGCCTCGTGAGCAGTTCTTC.